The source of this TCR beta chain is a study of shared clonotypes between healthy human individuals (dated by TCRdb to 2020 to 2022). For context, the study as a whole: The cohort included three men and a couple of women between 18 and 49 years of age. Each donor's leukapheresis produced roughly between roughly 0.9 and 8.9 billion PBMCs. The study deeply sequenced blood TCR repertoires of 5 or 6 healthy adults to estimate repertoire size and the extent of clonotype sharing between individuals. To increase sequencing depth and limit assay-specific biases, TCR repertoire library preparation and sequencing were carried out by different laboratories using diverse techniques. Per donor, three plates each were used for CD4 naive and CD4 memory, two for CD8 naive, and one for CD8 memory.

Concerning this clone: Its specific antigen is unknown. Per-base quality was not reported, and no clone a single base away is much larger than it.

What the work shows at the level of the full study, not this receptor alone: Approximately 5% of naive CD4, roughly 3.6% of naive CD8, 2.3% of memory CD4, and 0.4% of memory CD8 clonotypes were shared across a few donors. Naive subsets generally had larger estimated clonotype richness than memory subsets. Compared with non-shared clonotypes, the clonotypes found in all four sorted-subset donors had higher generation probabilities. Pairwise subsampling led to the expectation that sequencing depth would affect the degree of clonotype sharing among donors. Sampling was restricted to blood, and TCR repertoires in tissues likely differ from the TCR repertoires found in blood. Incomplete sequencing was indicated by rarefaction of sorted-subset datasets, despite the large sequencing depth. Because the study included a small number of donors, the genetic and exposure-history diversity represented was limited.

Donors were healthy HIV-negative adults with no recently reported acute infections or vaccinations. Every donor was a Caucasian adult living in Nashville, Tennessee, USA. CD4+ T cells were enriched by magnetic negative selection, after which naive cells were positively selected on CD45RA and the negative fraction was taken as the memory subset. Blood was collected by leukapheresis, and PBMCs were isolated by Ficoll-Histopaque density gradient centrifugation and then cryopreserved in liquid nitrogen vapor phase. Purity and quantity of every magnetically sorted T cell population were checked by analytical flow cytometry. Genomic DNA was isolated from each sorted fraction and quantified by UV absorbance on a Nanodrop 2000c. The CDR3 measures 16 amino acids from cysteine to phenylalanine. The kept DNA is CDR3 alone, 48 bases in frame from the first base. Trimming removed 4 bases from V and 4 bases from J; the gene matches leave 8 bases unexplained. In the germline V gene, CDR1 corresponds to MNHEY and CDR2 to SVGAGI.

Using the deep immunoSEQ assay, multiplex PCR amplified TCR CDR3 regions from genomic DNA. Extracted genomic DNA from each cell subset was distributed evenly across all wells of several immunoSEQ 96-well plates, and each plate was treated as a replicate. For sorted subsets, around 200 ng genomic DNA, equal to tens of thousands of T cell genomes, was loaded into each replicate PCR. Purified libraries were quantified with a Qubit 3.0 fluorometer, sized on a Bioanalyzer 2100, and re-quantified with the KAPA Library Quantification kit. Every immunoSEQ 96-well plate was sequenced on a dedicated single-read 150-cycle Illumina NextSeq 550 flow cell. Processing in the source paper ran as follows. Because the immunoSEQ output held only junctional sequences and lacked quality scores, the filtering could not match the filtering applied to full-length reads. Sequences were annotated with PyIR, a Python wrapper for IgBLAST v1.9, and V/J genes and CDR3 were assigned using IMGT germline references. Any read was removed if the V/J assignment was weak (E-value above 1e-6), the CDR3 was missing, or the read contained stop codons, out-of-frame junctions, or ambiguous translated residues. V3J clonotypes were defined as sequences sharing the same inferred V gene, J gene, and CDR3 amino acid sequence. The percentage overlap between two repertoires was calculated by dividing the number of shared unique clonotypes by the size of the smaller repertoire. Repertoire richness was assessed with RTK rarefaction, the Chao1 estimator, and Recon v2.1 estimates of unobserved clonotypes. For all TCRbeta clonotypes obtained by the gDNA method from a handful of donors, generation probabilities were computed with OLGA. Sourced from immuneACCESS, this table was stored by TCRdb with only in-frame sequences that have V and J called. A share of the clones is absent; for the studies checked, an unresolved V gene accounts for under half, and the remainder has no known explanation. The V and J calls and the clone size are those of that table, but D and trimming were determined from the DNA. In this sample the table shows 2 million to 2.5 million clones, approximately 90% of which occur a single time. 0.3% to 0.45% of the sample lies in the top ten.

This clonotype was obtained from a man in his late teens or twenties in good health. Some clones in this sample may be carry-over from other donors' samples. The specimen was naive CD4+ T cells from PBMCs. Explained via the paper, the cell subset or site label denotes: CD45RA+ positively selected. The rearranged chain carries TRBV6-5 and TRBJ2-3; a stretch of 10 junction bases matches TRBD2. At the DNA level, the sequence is TGTGCCAGCAGTTTGCGGGATGGACTAGCGGCAGATACGCAGTATTTT. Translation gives CASSLRDGLAADTQYF.